This T cell receptor beta chain was observed in a study of control samples from healthy donors and cancer patients (dated by TCRdb to about 2020). A remark on this clone: Its antigen is not yet known. The sample holds no much larger clone one base away, and base qualities are not on file.

Receptor amplification or capture employed the immunoSEQ multiplex PCR assay. Entries here come from immuneACCESS through TCRdb and include only in-frame sequences with V and J called. Some clones fail to appear in such tables; in the studies checked, an unresolved V gene covers under half of the shortfall, and the cause of the remainder is unknown. Present in this sample are 150,000 to 200,000 clones, 91% of which were seen just once. The ten largest clonotypes hold about 2% of the sample. The source of this sequence is a woman in her thirties or forties in good health. Sequences were obtained from blood.

The CDR3 amino acid sequence is: CASSRDRAEAFF. The sequenced DNA: TGTGCCAGCAGCAGGGACCGCGCTGAAGCTTTCTTT. The sequence links TRBV7-8 to TRBJ1-1; TRBD1 is perhaps the D gene, given 5 matching bases. Cut back by 5 bases and 6 bases, the V and J ends lie 10 bases apart. Counted from cysteine to phenylalanine, this CDR3 has 12 amino acids. The only DNA kept is the CDR3, 36 bases in frame from the first base. As encoded in the germline V gene, CDR1 is SGHVS while CDR2 is FQNEAQ.